One sample yielded the 5 T cell receptor beta chains listed below, sequenced in a study of tissue T cells after allogeneic stem cell transplantation. Using immunoSEQ multiplex PCR, the repertoire was profiled, and TCRdb retains in-frame clones only, with some absent. The table includes about 7,400 clones, around 62% detected once. Material for sequencing was blood. The receptor source for this set is a female BALB/c mouse in good health. MHC haplotype of the mouse line: H2-d.

This clone was detected only once. Gene names and germline match the mouse. The read falls 1 residue short of the CDR3 end, and the missing part is taken from the germline J gene. This chain connects TRBV1 to TRBJ2-1; the match to TRBD2 covers 9 bases. The CDR3 has 14 amino acids. Trimming cost V 4 bases and J 6 bases; bases outside gene matches: 4. CDR1 and CDR2 (germline): NSQYPW, LRSPGD (reference sequence). CDR3 DNA (partial): TGCACCTGCAGTGATGGGGGGGCGCTTGCTGAGCAGTTC. Its protein product is CTCSDGGALAEQF. The full CDR3 sequence reads CTCSDGGALAEQFF.

As to this clone: Gene names are the mouse ones. Read sequence stops 1 residue before the CDR3 end, and the germline J gene provides the missing end. The rearrangement uses TRBV5 and TRBJ2-7; 8 bases line up with TRBD1. The CDR3 length is 14 residues. The V segment lost 4 bases and the J segment 3 bases; nucleotides outside the gene matches: 5. Germline V gene data show CDR1 as LGHNA and CDR2 as YNLKQL (reference sequence). The CDR3 sequence: CASSPTTGDYEQYF. CDR3 DNA, as far as it was read: TGTGCCAGCAGCCCAACGACAGGGGACTATGAACAGTAC.

The sample holds a few counts of this clone. Gene and germline names: mouse. The read gets to within 1 residue of the CDR3 end, and the germline J gene fills in the rest. The V and J genes are TRBV13-1 and TRBJ2-7, with D hard to call. Germline CDR1 and CDR2: NSHNY and SYGAGN. V was shortened by 2 bases and J by 0 bases, with 6 bases between the two germline ends. This CDR3 contains 13 residues. The CDR3: CASSEQSSYEQYF. The sequenced CDR3 bases are TGTGCCAGCAGTGAACAGAGCTCCTATGAACAGTAC.

On this clone itself: The genes are named according to mouse. The missing CDR3 end, 1 residue past where the read stops, is filled in from the germline J gene. The chain has TRBV1 and TRBJ2-1; a weak D match, TRBD2 (7 bases). Between the trimmed V and J ends, which lost 1 base and 1 base, there was a span of 11 bases. The CDR3 has 16 amino acids. Germline V gives CDR1 NSQYPW, CDR2 LRSPGD (reference sequence). The part of the CDR3 DNA that was read is TGCACCTGCAGTGCAGGGGTGGGGGGCAACTATGCTGAGCAGTTC. The encoded protein is CTCSAGVGGNYAEQF. The complete CDR3 reads CTCSAGVGGNYAEQFF.

As for this clone: Mouse germline and gene names are used. The CDR3 end is not reached by the read, which stops 1 residue before it; the germline J gene fills it in. The chain recombines TRBV31 with TRBJ1-1, with D maybe TRBD1 (5 bases). The CDR3 length is 12 residues. The germline CDR1 and CDR2 sequences are GKSSPN and SITVG. V was cut by 0 bases and J by 5 bases, with 7 bases left in between. The DNA read from the CDR3 is TGTGCCTGGAGTCTAGACAGAACAGAAGTCTTC. Its translation is CAWSLDRTEVF. In full, the CDR3 is CAWSLDRTEVFF.